This record looks at one T cell receptor (beta chain) sequence and its context. The antigen remains unidentified. This record belongs to a study of graft-versus-host responses after intestinal transplantation. The protocol was immunoSEQ multiplex PCR, while the TCRdb copy is restricted to in-frame clones and leaves out a portion. The repertoire holds over 70,000 clones, with roughly four fifths as singletons. CDR1 and CDR2 (germline): MNHEY, SMNVEV (reference sequence). CDR3 length equals 14 residues. The V segment lost 9 bases and the J segment 0 bases; nucleotides outside the gene matches: 5. V usage is TRBV27 and J usage is TRBJ2-1; 7 positions match TRBD2. Sequenced material: unstimulated CD8+ T cells sorted from spleen or lymph node cells, taken before intestinal transplant. The sequence derives from a human donor who received an intestinal transplant. CDR3 DNA sequence: TGTGCCAGTAAAGCTAGCGGCTCCTACAATGAGCAGTTCTTC. Protein sequence: CASKASGSYNEQFF.